This T cell receptor beta chain was documented in a study of regulatory T cells in long-lasting Graves disease. Turning to the study itself: Graves' disease counted as persistent after over 5 years of antithyroid drugs with positive TSH receptor antibodies. Study outcomes and limitations: Persistent Graves' patients showed a TCR diversity that was lower than that of newly diagnosed ones. Accuracy was perhaps lowered by the small sample size. Persistent cases favored TRBV28, TRBJ1-2 and TRBJ2-5.

The V gene's germline CDR1 is GTSNPN and CDR2 SVGIG (reference sequence). The CDR3 has 14 residues. V shed 1 base and J shed 4 bases, with 13 bases lying between them. This clonotype was recorded many times. Its specificity is unknown. The TCR beta library used iRepertoire HTBI primers with Arm-PCR amplification of CDR3. Each CDR3 protein is one row after TCRdb ran MiXCR on the multiplex PCR reads. The sample has about 460,000 distinct CDR3 sequences, 20% to 25% seen once; the top ten hold around 13%. Noted time point: persistent/refractory GD, antithyroid drugs over 5 years with positive TRAb. Construction of the TCR library relied on RNA isolated from PBMCs.

The receptor's source is a female donor with Graves disease. Here the sequenced sample was peripheral blood mononuclear cells (PBMCs), taken when the disease was refractory, from a patient treated with antithyroid drugs. The V gene is TRBV30, the J gene TRBJ2-5, with D hard to call. The CDR3 DNA sequence: TGTGCCTGGAGTGGCGGACCCCAAGGAGAGACCCAGTACTTC. Residues: CAWSGGPQGETQYF.